The present T cell receptor (beta chain) was sequenced within a study of PD-1 blockade in classical Hodgkin lymphoma. A word on this clone: Its specificity is not known.

Findings and limits, study-wide: By C4D1, diversity of CD4+ TCRs had risen significantly, whereas that of CD8+ TCRs had not.

Following autologous stem cell transplantation, relapse occurred in every patient, and exposure to brentuximab vedotin varied. When best responses were assessed, they were complete response, partial response or progressive disease. Germline V gene sequence: CDR1 ENHRY, CDR2 SYGVKD. V lost 3 bases, J lost 7 bases, and 7 bases lay in between. The CDR3 contains 12 residues. The assay was immunoSEQ multiplex PCR, and TCRdb's table has in-frame clones only and misses some. The table lists about 30,000 clones, about 71% of them singletons. Sequences were derived from peripheral blood mononuclear cells (PBMCs), sampled before the second cycle of nivolumab. The TCR was taken from a human donor with classical Hodgkin lymphoma. V and J are TRBV10-3 and TRBJ1-5; D gene unclear. The CDR3 is CAISENEQPQHF. The CDR3 DNA reads TGTGCCATCAGTGAAAATGAACAGCCCCAGCATTTT.